This TCR beta chain was captured in a study of blood T cell repertoires in COVID-19. Using immunoSEQ multiplex PCR, the repertoire was profiled, and TCRdb retains in-frame clones only, with some absent. The table lists about 410,000 clones, about 89% of them singletons, with roughly 1.6% in the top ten. Germline V gives CDR1 KGHSH, CDR2 LQKENI. This CDR3 is 16 amino acids long. J gave up 1 base and V 3 bases, and 3 bases lay outside the gene matches. The chain combines TRBV18 with TRBJ1-3; 10 nucleotides align to TRBD1. Sequencing was done on a sample of peripheral blood. This sequence was found in a woman in her 40s with COVID-19, enrolled during active disease. This CDR3 reads CASSPGQGNSGNTIYF. For the CDR3, the DNA is TGTGCCAGCTCACCGGGACAGGGGAATTCTGGAAACACCATATATTTT.